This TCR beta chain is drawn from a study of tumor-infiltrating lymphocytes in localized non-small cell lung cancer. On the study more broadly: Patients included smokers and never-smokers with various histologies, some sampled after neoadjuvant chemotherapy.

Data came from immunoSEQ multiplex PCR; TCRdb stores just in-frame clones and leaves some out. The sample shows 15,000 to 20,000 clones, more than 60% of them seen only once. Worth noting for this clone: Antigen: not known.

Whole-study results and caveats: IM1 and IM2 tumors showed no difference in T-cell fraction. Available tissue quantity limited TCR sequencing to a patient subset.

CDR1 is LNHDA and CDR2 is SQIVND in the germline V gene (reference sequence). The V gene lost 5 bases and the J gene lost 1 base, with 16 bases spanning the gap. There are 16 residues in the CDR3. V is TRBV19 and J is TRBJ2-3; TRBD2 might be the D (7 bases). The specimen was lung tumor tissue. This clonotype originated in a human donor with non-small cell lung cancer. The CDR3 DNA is TGTGCCAGTAGTGCCCAACAGGGAGGGGGCACAGATACGCAGTATTTT. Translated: CASSAQQGGGTDTQYF.